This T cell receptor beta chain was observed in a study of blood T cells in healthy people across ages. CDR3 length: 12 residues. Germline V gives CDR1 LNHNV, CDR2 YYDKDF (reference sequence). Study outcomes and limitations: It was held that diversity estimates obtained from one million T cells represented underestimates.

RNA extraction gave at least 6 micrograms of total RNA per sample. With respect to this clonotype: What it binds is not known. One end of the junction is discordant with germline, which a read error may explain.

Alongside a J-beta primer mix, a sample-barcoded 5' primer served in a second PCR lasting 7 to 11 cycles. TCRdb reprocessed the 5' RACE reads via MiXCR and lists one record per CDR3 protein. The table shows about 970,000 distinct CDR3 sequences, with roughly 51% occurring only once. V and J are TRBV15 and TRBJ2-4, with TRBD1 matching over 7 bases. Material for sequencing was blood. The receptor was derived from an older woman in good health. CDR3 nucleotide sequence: TGTGCCACCAGCGGAGATGGGACAGCTCAGTACTTC. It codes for CATSGDGTAQYF.